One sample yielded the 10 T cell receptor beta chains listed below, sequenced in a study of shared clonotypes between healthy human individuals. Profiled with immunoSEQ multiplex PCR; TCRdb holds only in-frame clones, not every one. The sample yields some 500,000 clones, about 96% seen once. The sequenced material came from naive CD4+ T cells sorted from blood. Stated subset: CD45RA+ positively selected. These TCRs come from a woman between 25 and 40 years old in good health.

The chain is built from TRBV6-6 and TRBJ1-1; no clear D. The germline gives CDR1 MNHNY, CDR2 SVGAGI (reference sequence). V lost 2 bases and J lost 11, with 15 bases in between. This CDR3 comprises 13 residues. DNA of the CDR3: TGTGCCAGCAGTTACGGGGTTAGTTTCTCGGCTTTCTTT. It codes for CASSYGVSFSAFF.

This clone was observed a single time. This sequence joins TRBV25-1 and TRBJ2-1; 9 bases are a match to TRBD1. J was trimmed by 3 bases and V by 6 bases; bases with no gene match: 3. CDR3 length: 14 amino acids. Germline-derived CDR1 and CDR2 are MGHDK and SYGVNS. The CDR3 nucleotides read TGTGCCAGCAGGGAGGGACAGGGCTACAATGAGCAGTTCTTC. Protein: CASREGQGYNEQFF.

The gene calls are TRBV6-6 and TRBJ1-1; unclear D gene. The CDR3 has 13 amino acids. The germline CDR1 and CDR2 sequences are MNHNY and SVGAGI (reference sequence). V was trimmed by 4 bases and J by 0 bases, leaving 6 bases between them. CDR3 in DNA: TGTGCCAGCAGTTCGGGCTTGAACACTGAAGCTTTCTTT. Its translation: CASSSGLNTEAFF.

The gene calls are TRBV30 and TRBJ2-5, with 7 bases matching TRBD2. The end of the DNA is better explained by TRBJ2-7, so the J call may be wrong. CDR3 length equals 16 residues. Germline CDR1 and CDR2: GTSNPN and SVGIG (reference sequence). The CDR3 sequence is CAWSPPPGAGAYEQYF. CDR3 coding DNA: TGTGCCTGGAGTCCACCACCCGGCGCGGGAGCCTACGAGCAGTACTTC.

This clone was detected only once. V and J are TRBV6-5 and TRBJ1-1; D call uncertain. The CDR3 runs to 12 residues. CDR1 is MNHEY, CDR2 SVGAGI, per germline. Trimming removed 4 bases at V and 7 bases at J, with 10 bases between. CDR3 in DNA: TGTGCCAGCAGTTCCCCCGTTCATGAAGCTTTCTTT. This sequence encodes CASSSPVHEAFF.

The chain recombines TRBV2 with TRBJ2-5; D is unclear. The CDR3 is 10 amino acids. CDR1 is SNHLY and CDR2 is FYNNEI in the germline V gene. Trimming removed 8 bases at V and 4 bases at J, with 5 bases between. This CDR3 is CASRIETQYF. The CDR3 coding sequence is TGTGCCAGCCGGATAGAGACCCAGTACTTC.

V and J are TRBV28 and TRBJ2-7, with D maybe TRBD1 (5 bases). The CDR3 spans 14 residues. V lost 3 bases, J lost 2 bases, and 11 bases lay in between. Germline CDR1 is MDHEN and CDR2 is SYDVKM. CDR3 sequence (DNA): TGTGCCAGCAGTTTCCAGGGTCTACCCTACGAGCAGTACTTC. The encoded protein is CASSFQGLPYEQYF.

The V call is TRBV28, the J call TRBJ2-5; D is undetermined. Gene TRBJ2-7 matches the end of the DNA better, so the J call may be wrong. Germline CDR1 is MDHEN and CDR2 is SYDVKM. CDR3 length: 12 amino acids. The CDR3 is CASSFAVYEQYF. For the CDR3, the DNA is TGTGCCAGCAGTTTCGCCGTCTACGAGCAGTACTTC.

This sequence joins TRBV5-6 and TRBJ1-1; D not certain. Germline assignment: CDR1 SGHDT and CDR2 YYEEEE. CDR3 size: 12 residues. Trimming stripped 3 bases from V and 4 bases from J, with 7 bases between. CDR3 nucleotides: TGTGCCAGCAGCTCTTTTTTCACTGAAGCTTTCTTT. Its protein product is CASSSFFTEAFF.

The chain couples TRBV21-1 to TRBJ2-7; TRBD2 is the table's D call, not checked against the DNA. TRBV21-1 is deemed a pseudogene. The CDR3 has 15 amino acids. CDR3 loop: CASSKVLTYLVLQYF. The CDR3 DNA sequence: TGTGCCAGCAGCAAAGTTCTAACCTACCTTGTGTTGCAGTACTTC.